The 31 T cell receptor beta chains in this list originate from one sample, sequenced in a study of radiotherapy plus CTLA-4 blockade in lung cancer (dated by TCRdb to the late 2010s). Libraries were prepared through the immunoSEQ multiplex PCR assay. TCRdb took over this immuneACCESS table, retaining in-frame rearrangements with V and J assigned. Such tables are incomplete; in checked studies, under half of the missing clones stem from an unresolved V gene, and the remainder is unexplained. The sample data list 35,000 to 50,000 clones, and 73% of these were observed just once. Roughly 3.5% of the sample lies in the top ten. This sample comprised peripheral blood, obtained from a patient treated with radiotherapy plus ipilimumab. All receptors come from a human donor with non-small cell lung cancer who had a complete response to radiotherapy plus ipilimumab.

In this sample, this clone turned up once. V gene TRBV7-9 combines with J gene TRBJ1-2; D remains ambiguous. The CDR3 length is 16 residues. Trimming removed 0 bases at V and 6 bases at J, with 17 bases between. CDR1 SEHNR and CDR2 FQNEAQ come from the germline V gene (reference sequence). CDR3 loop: CASSLATGRRTDGYTF. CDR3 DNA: TGTGCCAGCAGCTTAGCGACGGGGAGGCGAACGGATGGCTACACCTTC.

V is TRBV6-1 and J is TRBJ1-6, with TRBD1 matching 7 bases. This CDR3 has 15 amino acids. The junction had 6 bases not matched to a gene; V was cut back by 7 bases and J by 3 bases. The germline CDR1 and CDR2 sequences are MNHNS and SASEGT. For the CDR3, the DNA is TGTGCCAGCAAGGAACAGGGGTTCTATAATTCACCCCTCCACTTT. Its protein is CASKEQGFYNSPLHF.

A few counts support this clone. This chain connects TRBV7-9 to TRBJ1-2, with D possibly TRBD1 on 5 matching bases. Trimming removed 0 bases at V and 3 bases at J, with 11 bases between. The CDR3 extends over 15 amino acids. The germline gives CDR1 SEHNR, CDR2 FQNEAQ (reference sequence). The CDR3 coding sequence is TGTGCCAGCAGCTTAGCTGGCAGGGCCTACTATGGCTACACCTTC. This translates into CASSLAGRAYYGYTF.

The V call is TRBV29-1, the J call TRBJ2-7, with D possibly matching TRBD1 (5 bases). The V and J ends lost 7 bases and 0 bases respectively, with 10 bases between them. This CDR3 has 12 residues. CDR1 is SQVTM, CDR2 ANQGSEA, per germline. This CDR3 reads CSAATDSYEQYF. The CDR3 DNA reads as TGCAGCGCAGCGACAGACTCCTACGAGCAGTACTTC.

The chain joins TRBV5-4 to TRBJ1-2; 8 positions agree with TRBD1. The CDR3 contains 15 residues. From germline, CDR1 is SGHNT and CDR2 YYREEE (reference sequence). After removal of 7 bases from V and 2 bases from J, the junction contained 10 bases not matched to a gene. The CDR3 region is CASGGGRQGNYGYTF. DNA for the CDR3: TGTGCCAGCGGGGGGGGGAGACAGGGGAACTATGGCTACACCTTC.

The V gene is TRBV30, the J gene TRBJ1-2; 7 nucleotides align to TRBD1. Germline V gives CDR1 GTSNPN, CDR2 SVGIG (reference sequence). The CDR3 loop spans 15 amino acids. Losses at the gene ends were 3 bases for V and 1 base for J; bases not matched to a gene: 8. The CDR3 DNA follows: TGTGCCTGGAGGGATATCGACAGGGTTAACTATGGCTACACCTTC. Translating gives CAWRDIDRVNYGYTF.

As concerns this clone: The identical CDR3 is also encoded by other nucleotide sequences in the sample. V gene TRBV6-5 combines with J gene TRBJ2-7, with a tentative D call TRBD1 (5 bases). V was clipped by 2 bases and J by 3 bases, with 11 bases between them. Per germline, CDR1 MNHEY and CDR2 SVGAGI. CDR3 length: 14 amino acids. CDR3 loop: CASSYTRQGYEQYF. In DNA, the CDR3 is TGTGCCAGCAGTTACACCAGGCAGGGCTACGAGCAGTACTTC.

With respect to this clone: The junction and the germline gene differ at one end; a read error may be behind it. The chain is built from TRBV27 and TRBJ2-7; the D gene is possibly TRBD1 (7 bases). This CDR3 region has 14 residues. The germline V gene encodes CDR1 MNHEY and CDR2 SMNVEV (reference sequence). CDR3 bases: TGTGCCAGCAGTTTAGTATTTAGGAGGGACAGAGTTTCCTTC. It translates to CASSLVFRRDRVSF.

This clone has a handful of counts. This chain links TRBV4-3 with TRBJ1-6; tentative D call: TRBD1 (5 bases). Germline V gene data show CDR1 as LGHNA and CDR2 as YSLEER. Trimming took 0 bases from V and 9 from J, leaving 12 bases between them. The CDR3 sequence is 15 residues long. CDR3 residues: CASSQEPDRSSPLHF. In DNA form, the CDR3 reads TGCGCCAGCAGCCAAGAACCCGACAGAAGTTCACCCCTCCACTTT.

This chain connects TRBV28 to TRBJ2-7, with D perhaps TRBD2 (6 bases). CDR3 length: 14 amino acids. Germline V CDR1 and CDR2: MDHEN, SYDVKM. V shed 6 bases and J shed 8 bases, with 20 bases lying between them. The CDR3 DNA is TGTGCCAGCAGGCCCACCCCGGGAGATATCCAGCAGTACTTC. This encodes CASRPTPGDIQQYF.

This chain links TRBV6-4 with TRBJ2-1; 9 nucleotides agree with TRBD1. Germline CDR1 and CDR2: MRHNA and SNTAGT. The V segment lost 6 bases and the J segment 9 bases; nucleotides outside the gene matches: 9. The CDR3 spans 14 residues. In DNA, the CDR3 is TGTGCCAGCAGGCCGGGACAGGGAATTGGTGAGCAGTTCTTC. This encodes CASRPGQGIGEQFF.

CDR3 nucleotides: TGTGCCAGCAGCTGGGGGACAGGGGGCTCTTACAATGAGCAGTTCTTC. It yields the protein CASSWGTGGSYNEQFF. The chain recombines TRBV5-6 with TRBJ2-1, with TRBD1 matching over 12 bases. Germline V gene lookup returns CDR1 SGHDT and CDR2 YYEEEE. V was clipped by 3 bases and J by 4 bases; unmatched bases: 5. The CDR3 is 16 amino acids.

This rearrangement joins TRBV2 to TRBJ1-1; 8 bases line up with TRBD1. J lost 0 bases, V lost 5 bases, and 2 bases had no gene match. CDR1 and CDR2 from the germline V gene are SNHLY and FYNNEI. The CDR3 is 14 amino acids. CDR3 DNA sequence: TGTGCCAGCAGTAGGACAGGGATGAACACTGAAGCTTTCTTT. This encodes CASSRTGMNTEAFF.

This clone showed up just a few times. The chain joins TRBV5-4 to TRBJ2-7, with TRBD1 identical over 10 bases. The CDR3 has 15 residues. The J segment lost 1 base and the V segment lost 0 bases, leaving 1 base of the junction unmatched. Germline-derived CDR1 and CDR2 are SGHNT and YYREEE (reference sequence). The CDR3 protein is CASSLGTGGSYEQYF. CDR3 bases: TGTGCCAGCAGCTTGGGGACAGGGGGATCCTACGAGCAGTACTTC.

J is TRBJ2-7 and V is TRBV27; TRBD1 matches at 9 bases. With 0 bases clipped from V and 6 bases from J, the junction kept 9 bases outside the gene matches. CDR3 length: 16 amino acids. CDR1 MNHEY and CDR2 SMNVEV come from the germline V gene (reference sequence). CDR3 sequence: CASSLSGTGIGGEQYF. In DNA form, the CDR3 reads TGTGCCAGCAGTTTATCGGGGACAGGGATTGGTGGCGAGCAGTACTTC.

The DNA of the CDR3 is TGTGCCAGCAGCTACGACAGGGTCGGGAAATCCACAGATACGCAGTATTTT. Its translation: CASSYDRVGKSTDTQYF. The V gene is TRBV7-9, the J gene TRBJ2-3, with TRBD1 matching 7 bases. Germline V gene data show CDR1 as SEHNR and CDR2 as FQNEAQ (reference sequence). This CDR3 comprises 17 residues. The V and J ends lost 4 bases and 2 bases, in that order; junction bases with no gene match: 12.

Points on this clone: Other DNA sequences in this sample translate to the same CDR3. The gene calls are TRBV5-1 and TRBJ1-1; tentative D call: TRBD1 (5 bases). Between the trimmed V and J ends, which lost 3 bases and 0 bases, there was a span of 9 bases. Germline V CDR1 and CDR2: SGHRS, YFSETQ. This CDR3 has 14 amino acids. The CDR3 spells CASSSLTVNTEAFF. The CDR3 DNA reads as TGCGCCAGCAGCTCTTTGACAGTGAACACTGAAGCTTTCTTT.

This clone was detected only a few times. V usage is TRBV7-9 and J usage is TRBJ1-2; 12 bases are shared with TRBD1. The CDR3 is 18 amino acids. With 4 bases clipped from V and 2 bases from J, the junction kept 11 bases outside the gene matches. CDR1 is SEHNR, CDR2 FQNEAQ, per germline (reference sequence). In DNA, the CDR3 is TGTGCCAGCAGCTCACCGGGACAGGGGGCCATTGTAAACTATGGCTACACCTTC. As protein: CASSSPGQGAIVNYGYTF.

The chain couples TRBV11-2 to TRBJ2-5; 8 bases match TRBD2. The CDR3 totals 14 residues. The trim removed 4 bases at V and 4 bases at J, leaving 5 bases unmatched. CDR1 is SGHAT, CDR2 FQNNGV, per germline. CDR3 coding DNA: TGTGCCAGCAGCTCCGGGACTAGAACAGAGACCCAGTACTTC. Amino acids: CASSSGTRTETQYF.

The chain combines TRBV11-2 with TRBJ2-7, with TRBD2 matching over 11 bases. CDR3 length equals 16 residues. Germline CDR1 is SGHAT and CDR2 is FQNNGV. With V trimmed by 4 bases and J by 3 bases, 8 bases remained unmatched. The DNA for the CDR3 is TGTGCCAGCAGCTACACCGTCGGACTAGCGGGCTACGAGCAGTACTTC. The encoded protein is CASSYTVGLAGYEQYF.

The CDR3 DNA follows: TGTGCCAGCTCACCCGGGACAGGGGGCGCGGGTAGCAATCAGCCCCAGCATTTT. Its protein product is CASSPGTGGAGSNQPQHF. V gene TRBV18 combines with J gene TRBJ1-5, with 12 nucleotides matching TRBD1. V was pared by 3 bases and J by 0 bases, with 6 bases of the junction left unmatched. Germline CDR1 reads KGHSH; CDR2 reads LQKENI. The CDR3 is made up of 18 amino acids.

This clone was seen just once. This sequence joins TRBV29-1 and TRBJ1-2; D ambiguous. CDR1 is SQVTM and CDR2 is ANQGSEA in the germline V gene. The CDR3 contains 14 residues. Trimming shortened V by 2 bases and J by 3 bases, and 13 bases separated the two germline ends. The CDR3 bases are TGCAGCGTTGAAAGTAGGGCGGGAGACTATGGCTACACCTTC. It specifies CSVESRAGDYGYTF.

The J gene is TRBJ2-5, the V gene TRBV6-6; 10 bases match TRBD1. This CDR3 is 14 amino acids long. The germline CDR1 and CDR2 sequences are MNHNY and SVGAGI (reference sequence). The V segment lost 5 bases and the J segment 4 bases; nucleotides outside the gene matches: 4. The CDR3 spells CASSVGTGVETQYF. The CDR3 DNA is TGTGCCAGCAGTGTAGGGACAGGGGTAGAGACCCAGTACTTC.

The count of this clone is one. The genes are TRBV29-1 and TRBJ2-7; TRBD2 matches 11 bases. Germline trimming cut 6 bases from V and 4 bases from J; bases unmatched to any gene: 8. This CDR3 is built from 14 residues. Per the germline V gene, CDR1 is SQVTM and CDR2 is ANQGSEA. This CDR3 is CSVRLAGKGYEQYF. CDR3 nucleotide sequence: TGCAGCGTGAGACTAGCGGGAAAGGGATACGAGCAGTACTTC.

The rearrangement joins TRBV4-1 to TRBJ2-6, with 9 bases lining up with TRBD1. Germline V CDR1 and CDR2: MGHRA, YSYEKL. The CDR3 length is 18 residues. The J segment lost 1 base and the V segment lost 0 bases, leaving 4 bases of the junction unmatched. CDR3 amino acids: CASSQEGQGSSGANVLTF. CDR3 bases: TGCGCCAGCAGCCAAGAAGGACAGGGGTCTTCTGGGGCCAACGTCCTGACTTTC.

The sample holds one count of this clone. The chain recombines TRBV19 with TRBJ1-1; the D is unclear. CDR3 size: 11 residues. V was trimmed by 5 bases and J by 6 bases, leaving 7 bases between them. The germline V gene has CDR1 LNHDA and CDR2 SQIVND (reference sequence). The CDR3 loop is CASSSNAEAFF. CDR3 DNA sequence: TGTGCCAGTAGTTCTAACGCTGAAGCTTTCTTT.

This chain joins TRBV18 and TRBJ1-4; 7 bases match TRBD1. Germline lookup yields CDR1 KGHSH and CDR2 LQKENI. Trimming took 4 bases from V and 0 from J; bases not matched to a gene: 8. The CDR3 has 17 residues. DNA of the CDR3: TGTGCCAGCTCACTTATACCGGGACAGCCAACTAATGAAAAACTGTTTTTT. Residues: CASSLIPGQPTNEKLFF.

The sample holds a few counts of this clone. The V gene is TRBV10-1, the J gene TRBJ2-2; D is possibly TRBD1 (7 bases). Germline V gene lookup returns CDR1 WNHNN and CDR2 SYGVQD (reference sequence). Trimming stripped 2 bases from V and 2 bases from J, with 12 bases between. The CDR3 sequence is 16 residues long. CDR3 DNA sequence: TGCGCCAGCAGTGAGGGTGGAGGGGGCAACACCGGGGAGCTGTTTTTT. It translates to CASSEGGGGNTGELFF.

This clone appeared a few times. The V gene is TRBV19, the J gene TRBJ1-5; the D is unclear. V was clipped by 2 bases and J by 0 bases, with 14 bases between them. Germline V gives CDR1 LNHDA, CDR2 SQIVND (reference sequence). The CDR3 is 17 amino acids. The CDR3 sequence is CASSISGGFYSNQPQHF. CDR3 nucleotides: TGTGCCAGTAGTATAAGCGGAGGGTTTTATAGCAATCAGCCCCAGCATTTT.

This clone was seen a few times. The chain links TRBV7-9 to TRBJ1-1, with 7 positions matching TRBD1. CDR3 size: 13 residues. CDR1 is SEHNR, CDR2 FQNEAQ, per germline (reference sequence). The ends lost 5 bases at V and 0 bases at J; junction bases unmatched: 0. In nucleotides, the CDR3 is TGTGCCAGCAGCCAGGGGGTGAACACTGAAGCTTTCTTT. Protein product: CASSQGVNTEAFF.

CDR3 coding DNA: TGTGCCATCAGTGAAAACAGCTATAGCAATCAGCCCCAGCATTTT. Its translation is CAISENSYSNQPQHF. This chain joins TRBV10-3 and TRBJ1-5; D gene unclear. Germline CDR1 and CDR2: ENHRY and SYGVKD. V lost 3 bases to trimming and J lost 0 bases, with 9 bases between them. This CDR3 spans 15 amino acids.